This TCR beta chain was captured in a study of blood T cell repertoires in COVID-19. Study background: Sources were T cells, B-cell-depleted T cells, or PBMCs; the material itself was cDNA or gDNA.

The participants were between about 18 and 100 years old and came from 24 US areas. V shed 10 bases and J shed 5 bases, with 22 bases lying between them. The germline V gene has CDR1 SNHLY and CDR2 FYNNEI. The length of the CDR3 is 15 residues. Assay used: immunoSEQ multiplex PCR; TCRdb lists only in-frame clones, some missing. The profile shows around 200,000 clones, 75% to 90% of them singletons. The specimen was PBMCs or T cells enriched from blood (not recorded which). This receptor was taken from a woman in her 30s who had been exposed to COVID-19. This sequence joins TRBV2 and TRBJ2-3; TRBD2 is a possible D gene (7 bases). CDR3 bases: TGTGCCACCAAGGGGGGGTATTCACTGTTAGATACGCAGTATTTT. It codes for CATKGGYSLLDTQYF.